This T cell receptor (beta chain) was sequenced for a study of T cells in narcolepsy. The data were produced by immunoSEQ multiplex PCR, yet TCRdb's version contains in-frame clones alone and is incomplete. The sample consists of approximately 32,000 clones, 87% of them appearing once. Germline V gene data show CDR1 as MDHEN and CDR2 as SYDVKM. Trimming cost V 7 bases and J 5 bases; bases outside gene matches: 10. There are 15 residues in the CDR3. The chain is built from TRBV28 and TRBJ1-1; 10 positions match TRBD1. Input material: CD45RA- memory CD4+ T cells from PBMCs. The receptor was derived from a human donor with narcolepsy. Here the CDR3 reads CASMAGTGAWTEAFF. The DNA of the CDR3 is TGTGCCAGCATGGCCGGGACAGGGGCTTGGACTGAAGCTTTCTTT.